This T cell receptor (beta chain) was captured in a study of cytomegalovirus exposure and HLA in healthy donors. Regarding the study as a whole: A link between a missense DCLRE1C variant and TCR beta V- and J-gene trimming emerged from a later analysis. For most subjects, TCR beta sequences were reported to predict HLA-A and HLA-B alleles with accuracy. Several top significant clusters appeared, in a later analysis, to be linked to common viral pathogens.

CDR3 size: 15 residues. Germline CDR1 and CDR2: SGHNT and YYREEE (reference sequence). The V gene end was trimmed by 5 bases and the J gene end by 2 bases; junction bases not matched to a gene: 10. As for this clone: What it recognizes is unknown. This specimen includes other DNA sequences encoding the same CDR3.

The PCR contained 60 Vbeta and 13 Jbeta primers. Original processing methods: Some 10 million of 75 million to 85 million unique TCR beta chains were shared, per a later count. Measured with immunoSEQ multiplex PCR; TCRdb has only the in-frame clones, and not every one. D and trimming come from the DNA, and the V and J calls and clone size come from that table. This sample contains approximately 140,000 clones. The receptor was isolated from a middle-aged woman in good health and CMV-seronegative. This sequence joins TRBV5-4 and TRBJ2-7; 7 nucleotides align to TRBD1. The material sequenced was PBMCs. Here the CDR3 DNA reads TGTGCCAGCAGGTCGACCGGGACAGTCACCTACGAGCAGTACTTC. This sequence encodes CASRSTGTVTYEQYF. The whole variable domain, filled in from reference TRBV5-4 and TRBJ2-7, reads ETGVTQSPTHLIKTRGQQVTLRCSSQSGHNTVSWYQQALGQGPQFIFQYYREEENGRGNFPPRFSGLQFPNYSSELNVNALELDDSALYLCASRSTGTVTYEQYFGPGTRLTVT.